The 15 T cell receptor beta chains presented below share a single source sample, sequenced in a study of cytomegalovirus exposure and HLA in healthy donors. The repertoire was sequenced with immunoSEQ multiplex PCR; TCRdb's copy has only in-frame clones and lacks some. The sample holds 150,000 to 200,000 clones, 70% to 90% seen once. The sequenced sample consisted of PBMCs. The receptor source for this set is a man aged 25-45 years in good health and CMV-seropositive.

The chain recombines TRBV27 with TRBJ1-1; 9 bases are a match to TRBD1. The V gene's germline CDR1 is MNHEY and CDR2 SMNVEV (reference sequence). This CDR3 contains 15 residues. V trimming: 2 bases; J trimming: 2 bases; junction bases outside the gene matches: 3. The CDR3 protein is CASSLRDRVNTEAFF. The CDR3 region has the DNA TGTGCCAGCAGTTTACGGGACAGGGTAAACACTGAAGCTTTCTTT.

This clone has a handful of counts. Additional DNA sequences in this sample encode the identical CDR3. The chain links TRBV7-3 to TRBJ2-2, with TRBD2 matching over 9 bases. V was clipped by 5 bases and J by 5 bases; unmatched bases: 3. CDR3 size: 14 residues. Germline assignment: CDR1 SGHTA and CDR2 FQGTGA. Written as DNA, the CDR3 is TGTGCCAGCAGCCCAGCGGGGGGAACCGGGGAGCTGTTTTTT. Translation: CASSPAGGTGELFF.

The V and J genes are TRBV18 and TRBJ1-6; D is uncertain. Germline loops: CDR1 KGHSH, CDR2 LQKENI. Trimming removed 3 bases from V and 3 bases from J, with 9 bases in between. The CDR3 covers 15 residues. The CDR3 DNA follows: TGTGCCAGCTCACCGGCCGGAGTCTATAATTCACCCCTCCACTTT. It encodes CASSPAGVYNSPLHF.

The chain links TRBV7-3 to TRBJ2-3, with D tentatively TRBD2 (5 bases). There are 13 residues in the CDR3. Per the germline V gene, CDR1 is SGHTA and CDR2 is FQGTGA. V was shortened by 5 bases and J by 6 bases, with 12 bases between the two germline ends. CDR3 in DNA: TGTGCCAGCAGCCGACCCGGGGATGATACGCAGTATTTT. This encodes CASSRPGDDTQYF.

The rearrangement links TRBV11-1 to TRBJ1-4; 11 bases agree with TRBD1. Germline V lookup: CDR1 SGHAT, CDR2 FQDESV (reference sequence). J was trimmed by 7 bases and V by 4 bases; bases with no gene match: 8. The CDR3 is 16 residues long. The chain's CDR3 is CASSWGQGDAREKLFF. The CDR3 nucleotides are TGTGCCAGCAGCTGGGGACAGGGGGACGCCCGTGAAAAACTGTTTTTT.

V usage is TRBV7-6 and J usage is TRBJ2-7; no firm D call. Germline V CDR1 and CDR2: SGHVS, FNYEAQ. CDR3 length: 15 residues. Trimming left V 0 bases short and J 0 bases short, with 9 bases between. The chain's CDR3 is CASSLAAASSYEQYF. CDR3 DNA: TGTGCCAGCAGCTTAGCGGCGGCGTCCTCCTACGAGCAGTACTTC.

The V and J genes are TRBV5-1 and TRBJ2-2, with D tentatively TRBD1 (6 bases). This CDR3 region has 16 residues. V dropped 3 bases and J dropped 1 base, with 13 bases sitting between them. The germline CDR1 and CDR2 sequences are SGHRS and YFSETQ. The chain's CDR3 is CASSSSPGQNTGELFF. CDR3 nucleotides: TGCGCCAGCAGCTCGTCACCGGGACAGAACACCGGGGAGCTGTTTTTT.

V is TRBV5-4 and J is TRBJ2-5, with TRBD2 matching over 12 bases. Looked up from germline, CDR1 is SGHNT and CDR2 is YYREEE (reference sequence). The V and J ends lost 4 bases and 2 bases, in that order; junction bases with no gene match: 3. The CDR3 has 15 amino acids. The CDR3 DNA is TGTGCCAGCAGCGAGGGGACTAGCGGGCAAGAGACCCAGTACTTC. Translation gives CASSEGTSGQETQYF.

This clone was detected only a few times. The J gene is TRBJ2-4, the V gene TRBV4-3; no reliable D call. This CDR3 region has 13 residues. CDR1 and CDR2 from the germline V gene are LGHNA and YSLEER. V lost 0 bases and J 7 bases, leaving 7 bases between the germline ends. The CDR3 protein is CASSQDSPNIQYF. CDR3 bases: TGCGCCAGCAGCCAAGATTCTCCGAACATTCAGTACTTC.

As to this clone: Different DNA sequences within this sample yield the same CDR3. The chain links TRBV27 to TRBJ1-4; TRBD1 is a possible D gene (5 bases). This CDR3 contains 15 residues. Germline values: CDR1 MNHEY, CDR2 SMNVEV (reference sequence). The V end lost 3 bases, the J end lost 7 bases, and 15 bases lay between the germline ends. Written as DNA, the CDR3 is TGTGCCAGCAGTTTGGGGGGGTCCTTAGGTGAAAAACTGTTTTTT. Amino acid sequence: CASSLGGSLGEKLFF. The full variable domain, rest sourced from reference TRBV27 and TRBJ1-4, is EAQVTQNPRYLITVTGKKLTVTCSQNMNHEYMSWYRQDPGLGLRQIYYSMNVEVTDKGDVPEGYKVSRKEKRNFPLILESPSPNQTSLYFCASSLGGSLGEKLFFGSGTQLSVL.

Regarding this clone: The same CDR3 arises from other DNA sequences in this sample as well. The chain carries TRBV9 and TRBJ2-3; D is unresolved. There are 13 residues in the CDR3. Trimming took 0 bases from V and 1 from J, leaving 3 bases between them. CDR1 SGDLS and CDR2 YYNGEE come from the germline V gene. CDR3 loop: CASSVGGTDTQYF. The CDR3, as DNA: TGTGCCAGCAGCGTAGGAGGCACAGATACGCAGTATTTT.

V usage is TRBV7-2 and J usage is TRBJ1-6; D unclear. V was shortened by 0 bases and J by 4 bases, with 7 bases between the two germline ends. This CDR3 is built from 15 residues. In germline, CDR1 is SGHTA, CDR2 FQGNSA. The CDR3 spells CASSLARTYNSPLHF. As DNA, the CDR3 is TGTGCCAGCAGCTTAGCGAGAACTTATAATTCACCCCTCCACTTT.

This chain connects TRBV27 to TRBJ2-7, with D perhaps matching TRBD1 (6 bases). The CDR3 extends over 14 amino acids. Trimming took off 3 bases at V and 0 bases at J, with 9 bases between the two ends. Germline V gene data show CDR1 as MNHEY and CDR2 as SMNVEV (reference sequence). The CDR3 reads CASSFRGNSYEQYF. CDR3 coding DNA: TGTGCCAGCAGTTTCAGGGGTAACTCCTACGAGCAGTACTTC.

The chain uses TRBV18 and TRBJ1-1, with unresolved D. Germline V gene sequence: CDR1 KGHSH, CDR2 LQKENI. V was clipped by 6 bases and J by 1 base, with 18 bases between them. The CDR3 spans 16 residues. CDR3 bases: TGTGCCAGCTCGTTCGTAGGTGGAGCGGGGAACACTGAAGCTTTCTTT. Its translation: CASSFVGGAGNTEAFF.

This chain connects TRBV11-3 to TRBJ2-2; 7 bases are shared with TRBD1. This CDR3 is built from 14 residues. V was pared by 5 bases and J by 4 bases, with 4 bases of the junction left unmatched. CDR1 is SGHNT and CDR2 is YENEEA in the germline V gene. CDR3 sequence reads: CASSRPGGTGELFF. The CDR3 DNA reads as TGTGCCAGCAGCAGGCCAGGGGGCACCGGGGAGCTGTTTTTT.